This T cell receptor beta chain was documented in a study of glioma-infiltrating T cells after dendritic cell vaccination. Looking at the study overall: Between the early 2000s and the early 2010s, patients got autologous tumor lysate-pulsed dendritic cell vaccines. Three intradermal dendritic cell vaccine injections were given every two weeks.

Germline CDR1 is SGHVS and CDR2 is FQNEAQ. CDR3 length: 15 amino acids. Losses at the gene ends were 5 bases for V and 5 bases for J; bases not matched to a gene: 11. Isocitrate dehydrogenase mutation was absent in all glioblastoma patients. The assay was immunoSEQ multiplex PCR, and TCRdb's table has in-frame clones only and misses some. The data show more than 30,000 clones, with over 90% seen just once and roughly 2.2% held by the top ten. The input for sequencing was blood, taken before dendritic cell vaccination. The chain employs TRBV7-8 and TRBJ2-5; 7 bases line up with TRBD1. The source of this sequence is a human donor with glioblastoma. CDR3 sequence (DNA): TGTGCCAGCAGCATACAGGGGTCCTCAAGGGAGACCCAGTACTTC. Its translation is CASSIQGSSRETQYF.